Listed below are T cell receptor beta chains from one sample, sequenced in a study of cytomegalovirus exposure and HLA in healthy donors. Assay used: immunoSEQ multiplex PCR; TCRdb lists only in-frame clones, some missing. The data contain fewer than 250,000 clones, roughly 82% of them singletons. Source material: PBMCs. The receptor set was obtained from a man aged 40-49 years in good health and CMV-seropositive. Each CDR3 is given with its conserved first and last residue. The order of the fields is clone size, V gene, D gene, J gene, CDR3 DNA, CDR3 protein. The D gene is left open where the match is weak. Not all rows give a size; the values are once, few, many and, for expanded clones, a class.

clone_size: -; v_call: TRBV19; d_call: TRBD1; j_call: TRBJ1-2; cdr3_nt: TGTGCCAGTAGTATCAGGACAGGGACGAATGGCTACACCTTC; cdr3_aa: CASSIRTGTNGYTF
clone_size: -; v_call: TRBV6-6; d_call: -; j_call: TRBJ2-1; cdr3_nt: TGTGCCAGCACAAAGGGGCAGAAGCAGTTCTTC; cdr3_aa: CASTKGQKQFF
clone_size: -; v_call: TRBV2; d_call: TRBD2; j_call: TRBJ2-1; cdr3_nt: TGTGCCACTCTCACTACTAGCGGGGTCTCCTACAATGAGCAGTTCTTC; cdr3_aa: CATLTTSGVSYNEQFF
clone_size: few; v_call: TRBV27; d_call: TRBD1; j_call: TRBJ1-6; cdr3_nt: TGTGCCAGCAGTTTAGGGGGTCGACAGGGGTCCAATTCACCCCTCCACTTT; cdr3_aa: CASSLGGRQGSNSPLHF
clone_size: -; v_call: TRBV6-5; d_call: TRBD2; j_call: TRBJ2-3; cdr3_nt: TGTGCCAGCAGTTTTACCCTAGCGGGAGTTGCGGATACGCAGTATTTT; cdr3_aa: CASSFTLAGVADTQYF
clone_size: -; v_call: TRBV2; d_call: TRBD1; j_call: TRBJ1-2; cdr3_nt: TGTGCCAGCAGCGCTACCCGGACAGGCCGAAACTATGGCTACACCTTC; cdr3_aa: CASSATRTGRNYGYTF
clone_size: -; v_call: TRBV18; d_call: TRBD1; j_call: TRBJ1-1; cdr3_nt: TGTGCCAGCTCATCCGAGATAACAGGGGGCAGGACTGAAGCTTTCTTT; cdr3_aa: CASSSEITGGRTEAFF
clone_size: -; v_call: TRBV19; d_call: -; j_call: TRBJ2-1; cdr3_nt: TGTGCCAGTAGTGCCATCACAGGGAGCGCCTACAATGAGCAGTTCTTC; cdr3_aa: CASSAITGSAYNEQFF
clone_size: -; v_call: TRBV19; d_call: -; j_call: TRBJ1-5; cdr3_nt: TGTGCCAGTAGTATAGATCTTAGCGCGCCCCAGCATTTT; cdr3_aa: CASSIDLSAPQHF
clone_size: -; v_call: TRBV6-4; d_call: -; j_call: TRBJ2-1; cdr3_nt: TGTGCCAGCAGTGACCCGGCAAGGGGTCGTAGGTCCTACAATGAGCAGTTCTTC; cdr3_aa: CASSDPARGRRSYNEQFF
clone_size: few; v_call: TRBV4-1; d_call: -; j_call: TRBJ2-5; cdr3_nt: TGCGCCAGCAGCCAAGTGGGCAGCCAAGAGACCCAGTACTTC; cdr3_aa: CASSQVGSQETQYF
clone_size: -; v_call: TRBV15; d_call: TRBD2; j_call: TRBJ2-5; cdr3_nt: TGTGCCACCAGCAGCGGGACTAGCGGAAAAGAGACCCAGTACTTC; cdr3_aa: CATSSGTSGKETQYF
clone_size: -; v_call: TRBV27; d_call: -; j_call: TRBJ2-2; cdr3_nt: TGTGCCAGCAGTTTGGGCAGGATGGTCGGGGAGCTGTTTTTT; cdr3_aa: CASSLGRMVGELFF
clone_size: -; v_call: TRBV4-2; d_call: -; j_call: TRBJ1-2; cdr3_nt: TGTGCCAGCAGCCAAGGAGGGAGGGCTGGCTACACCTTC; cdr3_aa: CASSQGGRAGYTF
clone_size: -; v_call: TRBV11-2; d_call: -; j_call: TRBJ2-7; cdr3_nt: TGTGCCAGCAGCCCTTCTAGCGCGGCCTACGAGCAGTACTTC; cdr3_aa: CASSPSSAAYEQYF
clone_size: -; v_call: TRBV5-6; d_call: -; j_call: TRBJ2-7; cdr3_nt: TGTGCCAGCAGCCGCACTGACTACGAGCAGTACTTC; cdr3_aa: CASSRTDYEQYF
clone_size: -; v_call: TRBV7-9; d_call: -; j_call: TRBJ1-2; cdr3_nt: TGTGCCAGCAGCTTTTACAGGGAGGGCTACACCTTC; cdr3_aa: CASSFYREGYTF
clone_size: -; v_call: TRBV5-1; d_call: -; j_call: TRBJ1-3; cdr3_nt: TGCGCCAGCAGCTTGGTGGGCGAAAGGTCTGGAAACACCATATATTTT; cdr3_aa: CASSLVGERSGNTIYF
clone_size: -; v_call: TRBV11-3; d_call: TRBD1; j_call: TRBJ2-5; cdr3_nt: TGTGCCAGCAGCTCGCCGGGACAGGGGTCCGCCTGGGAGACCCAGTACTTC; cdr3_aa: CASSSPGQGSAWETQYF
clone_size: -; v_call: TRBV5-4; d_call: TRBD2; j_call: TRBJ2-2; cdr3_nt: TGTGCCAGCAGCTTCCCGGGACTAGCGGGAGTATCCACCGGGGAGCTGTTTTTT; cdr3_aa: CASSFPGLAGVSTGELFF
clone_size: -; v_call: TRBV5-1; d_call: TRBD1; j_call: TRBJ2-2; cdr3_nt: TGCGCCAGCAACCAGGGACAGAACCGGGAGCTGTTTTTT; cdr3_aa: CASNQGQNRELFF
clone_size: -; v_call: TRBV5-1; d_call: TRBD2; j_call: TRBJ2-2; cdr3_nt: TGCGCCAGCAGGCCCCTGGGGCTAGCGGACTCCGGGGAGCTGTTTTTT; cdr3_aa: CASRPLGLADSGELFF
clone_size: -; v_call: TRBV6-1; d_call: TRBD2; j_call: TRBJ2-3; cdr3_nt: TGTGCCAGCACCGAGACTAGCGGGCGGTCGGGTACGCAGTATTTT; cdr3_aa: CASTETSGRSGTQYF
clone_size: -; v_call: TRBV7-7; d_call: -; j_call: TRBJ2-2; cdr3_nt: TGTGCCAGCAGCTCAGTCTTGGGGGCCACCGGGGAGCTGTTTTTT; cdr3_aa: CASSSVLGATGELFF
clone_size: once; v_call: TRBV30; d_call: TRBD2; j_call: TRBJ2-7; cdr3_nt: TGTGCCTGGAGACCCGGGAGGACCTACGAGCAGTACTTC; cdr3_aa: CAWRPGRTYEQYF
clone_size: -; v_call: TRBV6-5; d_call: -; j_call: TRBJ1-1; cdr3_nt: TGTGCCAGCAGTTACTCGGCGAACACTGAAGCTTTCTTT; cdr3_aa: CASSYSANTEAFF
clone_size: -; v_call: TRBV6-6; d_call: -; j_call: TRBJ1-5; cdr3_nt: TGTGCCAGCAGGAGTAATAGCAATCAGCCCCAGCATTTT; cdr3_aa: CASRSNSNQPQHF
clone_size: -; v_call: TRBV9; d_call: TRBD1; j_call: TRBJ2-3; cdr3_nt: TGTGCCAGCAGCGTAGAAAAACTGACAGGGTTTAATACAGATACGCAGTATTTT; cdr3_aa: CASSVEKLTGFNTDTQYF
clone_size: -; v_call: TRBV6-1; d_call: -; j_call: TRBJ1-1; cdr3_nt: TGTGCCAGCAATTCAGGGACTGAAGCTTTCTTT; cdr3_aa: CASNSGTEAFF
clone_size: once; v_call: TRBV25-1; d_call: -; j_call: TRBJ1-4; cdr3_nt: TGTGCCAGCAGTGAATTCGGGCAGGGAGGGGGTGAAAAACTGTTTTTT; cdr3_aa: CASSEFGQGGGEKLFF
clone_size: -; v_call: TRBV9; d_call: TRBD2; j_call: TRBJ2-5; cdr3_nt: TGTGCCAGCAGCGTCGGACTAGCGGGAGTTGGAGAGACCCAGTACTTC; cdr3_aa: CASSVGLAGVGETQYF
clone_size: once; v_call: TRBV6-5; d_call: -; j_call: TRBJ2-7; cdr3_nt: TGTGCCAGCAGTTACAATTTCAGCCCAGGCTCCTACGAGCAGTACTTC; cdr3_aa: CASSYNFSPGSYEQYF
clone_size: -; v_call: TRBV4-2; d_call: TRBD2; j_call: TRBJ2-1; cdr3_nt: TGTGCCAGCAGCCAGGAACTAGCGCCTTATTACAATGAGCAGTTCTTC; cdr3_aa: CASSQELAPYYNEQFF
clone_size: -; v_call: TRBV7-9; d_call: -; j_call: TRBJ2-5; cdr3_nt: TGTGCCAGCAGCTTAGGAGGGTTAGATGGGGAGACCCAGTACTTC; cdr3_aa: CASSLGGLDGETQYF
clone_size: -; v_call: TRBV5-6; d_call: -; j_call: TRBJ1-2; cdr3_nt: TGTGCCAGCAGCCCCCCAGGGACTCTGGGAGGCTACACCTTC; cdr3_aa: CASSPPGTLGGYTF
clone_size: -; v_call: TRBV10-1; d_call: TRBD2; j_call: TRBJ2-1; cdr3_nt: TGCGCCAGCAGGGCCGGGGGAGCGGGAGCGTTCGATGAGCAGTTCTTC; cdr3_aa: CASRAGGAGAFDEQFF
clone_size: -; v_call: TRBV5-1; d_call: TRBD2; j_call: TRBJ2-1; cdr3_nt: TGCGCCAGCAGCTGGGCCCCGGGGGGGAACAATGAGCAGTTCTTC; cdr3_aa: CASSWAPGGNNEQFF
clone_size: few; v_call: TRBV6-5; d_call: TRBD1; j_call: TRBJ1-1; cdr3_nt: TGTGCCAGCAGTTACTCGGGGGACAGCGGGAACACTGAAGCTTTCTTT; cdr3_aa: CASSYSGDSGNTEAFF
clone_size: -; v_call: TRBV14; d_call: TRBD2; j_call: TRBJ2-1; cdr3_nt: TGTGCCAGCAGCCAAGAAGCACTAGCGGGGGATGAGCAGTTCTTC; cdr3_aa: CASSQEALAGDEQFF
clone_size: -; v_call: TRBV7-9; d_call: -; j_call: TRBJ1-4; cdr3_nt: TGTGCCAGCAGCCCCCTAAGCTCTGAAAAACTGTTTTTT; cdr3_aa: CASSPLSSEKLFF
clone_size: -; v_call: TRBV27; d_call: TRBD1; j_call: TRBJ1-1; cdr3_nt: TGTGCCAGCAGTTTGCTGGGACAGGGGATCACTGAAGCTTTCTTT; cdr3_aa: CASSLLGQGITEAFF
clone_size: -; v_call: TRBV7-6; d_call: TRBD2; j_call: TRBJ2-1; cdr3_nt: TGTGCCAGCAGCCTCCAAATAGCGGGACAAGATGAGCAGTTCTTC; cdr3_aa: CASSLQIAGQDEQFF
clone_size: -; v_call: TRBV5-1; d_call: -; j_call: TRBJ2-1; cdr3_nt: TGCGCCAGCAGCTTCGCGAGCTCCTACAATGAGCAGTTCTTC; cdr3_aa: CASSFASSYNEQFF
clone_size: -; v_call: TRBV11-3; d_call: TRBD1; j_call: TRBJ2-5; cdr3_nt: TGTGCCAGCAGCTTGGGACAGGTATCACAAGAGACCCAGTACTTC; cdr3_aa: CASSLGQVSQETQYF